The 2 T cell receptor beta chains below all came from one sample that was sequenced in a study of T cells expressing NK-cell markers. TCRdb reprocessed the 5' RACE reads, with one entry per CDR3 protein and no DNA. The table gives a few hundred thousand distinct CDR3 sequences; the top ten clones make up around 0.37% of it. The sequenced sample was blood T cells: a sorted CD56 or NKG2C T cell subset, CD4+ or CD8+ T cells, or bulk PBMC T cells (not recorded which). The receptors stem from a man aged 18 to 29 in good health.

V and J are TRBV28 and TRBJ2-5; TCRdb indicates TRBD1, and absent DNA this call remains unverified. Germline lookup yields CDR1 MDHEN and CDR2 SYDVKM. The length of the CDR3 is 13 residues. The CDR3 spells CASGDTYQETQYF.

This rearrangement joins TRBV20-1 to TRBJ2-5; there is no DNA to check the TCRdb D call of TRBD2. The germline gives CDR1 DFQATT, CDR2 SNEGSKA (reference sequence). The CDR3 loop spans 15 amino acids. The CDR3 sequence: CSAEGLAGGWETQYF.